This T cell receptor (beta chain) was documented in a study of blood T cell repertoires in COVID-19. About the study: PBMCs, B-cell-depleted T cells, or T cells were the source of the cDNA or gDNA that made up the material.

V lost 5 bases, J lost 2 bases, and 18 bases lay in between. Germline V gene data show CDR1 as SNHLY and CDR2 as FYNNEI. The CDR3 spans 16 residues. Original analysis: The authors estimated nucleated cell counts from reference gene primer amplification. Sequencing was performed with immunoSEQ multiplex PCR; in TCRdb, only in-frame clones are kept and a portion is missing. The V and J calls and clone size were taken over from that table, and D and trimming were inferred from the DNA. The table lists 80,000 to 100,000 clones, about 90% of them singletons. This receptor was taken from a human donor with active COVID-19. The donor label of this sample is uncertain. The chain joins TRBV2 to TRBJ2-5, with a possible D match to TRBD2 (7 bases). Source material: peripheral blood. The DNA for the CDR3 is TGTGCCAGCAGTTCCAGGGGAGGGGGGGATCAAGAGACCCAGTACTTC. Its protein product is CASSSRGGGDQETQYF.